These 2 T cell receptor beta chains were all obtained from the same sample, sequenced in a study of CD8 T cells in ankylosing spondylitis. Study-wide results and caveats: Several highly homologous variants formed a TCR beta motif that appeared characteristic of ankylosing spondylitis blood.

TCRdb reprocessed the 5' RACE reads via MiXCR and lists one record per CDR3 protein. The sample has 800,000 to 900,000 distinct CDR3 sequences; approximately 12% are singletons. The antigens of these receptors remain unknown. The sample taken for sequencing was blood, either unsorted or a sorted T cell fraction (not recorded which). These TCRs come from a male donor with ankylosing spondylitis.

The chain recombines TRBV5-1 with TRBJ2-1; 7 nucleotides agree with TRBD1. V was pared by 4 bases and J by 3 bases, with 7 bases of the junction left unmatched. This CDR3 has 15 amino acids. Germline V gene sequence: CDR1 SGHRS, CDR2 YFSETQ. The CDR3 DNA sequence: TGCGCCAGCAGCCCAGGGACAGTCTACTACAATGAGCAGTTCTTC. It codes for CASSPGTVYYNEQFF.

This clonotype was counted a few times. The V and J genes are TRBV10-3 and TRBJ2-5; tentatively, D is TRBD2 (6 bases). Trimming stripped 10 bases from V and 4 bases from J, with 19 bases between. The CDR3 covers 14 residues. Looked up from germline, CDR1 is ENHRY and CDR2 is SYGVKD. CDR3 DNA sequence: TGTGCCACCCGGCCCGGGGGATTCGCAGAGACCCAGTACTTC. Encoded protein: CATRPGGFAETQYF.